These 10 T cell receptor beta chains originate from one sample sequenced in a study of a mutant IDH1 vaccine in newly diagnosed glioma. The repertoire was sequenced with immunoSEQ multiplex PCR; TCRdb's copy has only in-frame clones and lacks some. The table includes more than 25,000 clones, 65% to 80% detected once. Time point denoted: week 5, during vaccination. With topical imiquimod, each dose of the vaccine consisted of 300 ug of mutant IDH1 20-mer peptide. No antigen has been identified for these receptors. Sequences were derived from PBMCs, sampled from a glioma patient whose treatment included an IDH1 peptide vaccine. The receptor set was obtained from a man between 40 and 49 years old with glioma. Some clones in this sample may be carry-over from other donors' samples.

This sequence joins TRBV2 and TRBJ2-3; D is possibly TRBD1 (5 bases). The CDR3 is made up of 14 amino acids. V lost 7 bases, J lost 4 bases, and 15 bases lay in between. Germline V gives CDR1 SNHLY, CDR2 FYNNEI. The DNA for the CDR3 is TGTGCCAGCACCCAGCTGACAGAAGCAGATACGCAGTATTTT. Translating it yields CASTQLTEADTQYF.

CDR3 bases: TGTGCCAGCAGCCCCCAAGGAGAAAAACTGTTTTTT. This gives the protein CASSPQGEKLFF. The chain couples TRBV4-2 to TRBJ1-4; D not certain. In germline, CDR1 is LGHNA, CDR2 YNFKEQ. The V and J ends lost 4 bases and 8 bases respectively, with 8 bases between them. This CDR3 region has 12 residues.

The chain carries TRBV5-4 and TRBJ2-1; 11 bases fit TRBD1. Germline CDR1 reads SGHNT; CDR2 reads YYREEE (reference sequence). The CDR3 covers 15 residues. Trimming removed 3 bases from V and 4 bases from J; junction bases left unmatched: 3. CDR3 sequence reads: CASSSGTGGYNEQFF. The CDR3 DNA reads TGTGCCAGCAGCTCAGGGACAGGGGGTTACAATGAGCAGTTCTTC.

This clone has just a few counts. The chain employs TRBV29-1 and TRBJ1-1; D gene unclear. The CDR3 totals 12 residues. From germline, CDR1 is SQVTM and CDR2 ANQGSEA. Trimming cost V 2 bases and J 1 base, with 5 bases left between them. Here the CDR3 reads CSVERENTEAFF. CDR3 coding DNA: TGCAGCGTTGAAAGAGAGAACACTGAAGCTTTCTTT.

The rearrangement links TRBV6-6 to TRBJ1-1; D is uncertain. This CDR3 has 10 residues. V gave up 2 bases and J gave up 7 bases, with 2 bases separating them. Germline V lookup: CDR1 MNHNY, CDR2 SVGAGI (reference sequence). The CDR3, as DNA: TGTGCCAGCAGTTACGGTGAAGCTTTCTTT. Translated: CASSYGEAFF.

This clone showed up just once. The gene calls are TRBV5-6 and TRBJ2-7; 7 bases fit TRBD1. Trimming at V came to 2 bases and at J to 6 bases, leaving 2 bases not matched to a gene. Germline loops: CDR1 SGHDT, CDR2 YYEEEE. The CDR3 covers 12 residues. CDR3 DNA: TGTGCCAGCAGCTTAACAGGGGCCGAGCAGTACTTC. This gives the protein CASSLTGAEQYF.

The chain is built from TRBV6-5 and TRBJ1-2; 10 nucleotides line up with TRBD1. V lost 4 bases and J lost 6; bases outside the gene matches: 8. Looked up from germline, CDR1 is MNHEY and CDR2 is SVGAGI. The CDR3 totals 15 residues. The CDR3 loop is CASSSPGQGQDGYTF. The CDR3 DNA reads TGTGCCAGCAGTTCCCCGGGACAGGGGCAAGATGGCTACACCTTC.

The gene calls are TRBV7-2 and TRBJ2-1; no clear D gene. CDR3 size: 16 residues. Deletions cut 6 bases from V and 2 bases from J, with 17 bases between. Germline values: CDR1 SGHTA, CDR2 FQGNSA. This chain's CDR3 is CASSSTIPLPYNEQFF. The CDR3 nucleotides are TGTGCCAGCAGTTCTACCATTCCGCTCCCCTACAATGAGCAGTTCTTC.

This sequence joins TRBV7-6 and TRBJ1-1; 7 bases agree with TRBD1. Germline CDR1 is SGHVS and CDR2 is FNYEAQ. This CDR3 has 15 amino acids. After removal of 3 bases from V and 2 bases from J, the junction contained 6 bases not matched to a gene. The CDR3 coding sequence is TGTGCCAGCAGCTTGGGGGACAGCGCTAACACTGAAGCTTTCTTT. It specifies CASSLGDSANTEAFF.

The chain couples TRBV6-5 to TRBJ2-5; unclear D gene. The CDR3 consists of 14 residues. Germline assignment: CDR1 MNHEY and CDR2 SVGAGI. V was shortened by 5 bases and J by 5 bases, with 15 bases between the two germline ends. CDR3 sequence: CASSRPGPAETQYF. CDR3 sequence (DNA): TGTGCCAGCAGTCGGCCGGGTCCGGCGGAGACCCAGTACTTC.